These 22 T cell receptor beta chains share one sample of origin, sequenced in a study of identifying expanded T cells in peripheral blood (dated by TCRdb to about 2019). Receptor amplification or capture employed the immunoSEQ multiplex PCR assay. TCRdb limited this immuneACCESS table to in-frame rearrangements with V and J called. A share of clones is missing; checked studies link under half to unresolved V genes, and the rest is unexplained. The table for this sample lists tens of thousands of clones; 84% of them were counted only once. About 18% of the sample rests with the top ten. Sequencing was done on a sample of blood. The receptor source for this set is a person between 18 and 70 years old in good health.

V usage is TRBV7-2 and J usage is TRBJ2-1; D unclear. Trimming left V 1 base short and J 5 bases short, with 12 bases between. Germline V gene data show CDR1 as SGHTA and CDR2 as FQGNSA. The length of the CDR3 is 15 residues. The CDR3 here is CASSLEGKGHNEQFF. The DNA for the CDR3 is TGTGCCAGCAGCTTAGAAGGGAAGGGCCACAATGAGCAGTTCTTC.

V is TRBV7-8 and J is TRBJ2-7; possible D gene TRBD1, 5 bases. CDR1 is SGHVS, CDR2 FQNEAQ, per germline. Trimming shortened V by 1 base and J by 4 bases, and 11 bases separated the two germline ends. CDR3 size: 14 residues. This chain's CDR3 is CASSLEAQVYEQYF. The CDR3 DNA reads as TGTGCCAGCAGCTTAGAGGCACAGGTTTACGAGCAGTACTTC.

J is TRBJ2-2 and V is TRBV6-5; 8 bases line up with TRBD1. The V and J ends lost 4 bases and 4 bases, in that order; junction bases with no gene match: 8. This CDR3 has 16 amino acids. Germline V CDR1 and CDR2: MNHEY, SVGAGI. The CDR3 protein is CASSSPGQAITGELFF. CDR3 in DNA: TGTGCCAGCAGTTCCCCGGGACAGGCGATCACCGGGGAGCTGTTTTTT.

The J gene is TRBJ1-1, the V gene TRBV5-8; 8 nucleotides match TRBD1. V shed 4 bases, J shed 3 bases, and the junction held 8 bases outside the gene matches. The germline V gene encodes CDR1 SGHTS and CDR2 YDEGEE. This CDR3 is 15 amino acids long. CDR3 bases: TGTGCCAGCAGCCTCCGGACAGGGTGGGACACTGAAGCTTTCTTT. Encoded protein: CASSLRTGWDTEAFF.

The V call is TRBV7-2, the J call TRBJ1-2; D possibly corresponds to TRBD1 (5 bases). V lost 0 bases, J lost 6 bases, and 8 bases lay in between. This CDR3 is built from 13 residues. CDR1 is SGHTA and CDR2 is FQGNSA in the germline V gene. CDR3 DNA sequence: TGTGCCAGCAGCTTAGCGACAGCTAATGGCTACACCTTC. Protein product: CASSLATANGYTF.

The V and J genes are TRBV6-5 and TRBJ2-2; no clear D. The CDR3 covers 14 residues. CDR1 is MNHEY and CDR2 is SVGAGI in the germline V gene. V was cut by 6 bases and J by 3 bases, with 11 bases left in between. In DNA form, the CDR3 reads TGTGCCAGCAGGAAGTATGGTGACACCGGGGAGCTGTTTTTT. Protein: CASRKYGDTGELFF.

The V call is TRBV4-3, the J call TRBJ2-1; D is possibly TRBD1 or TRBD2 (5 bases each). This CDR3 has 16 residues. Germline V gene lookup returns CDR1 LGHNA and CDR2 YSLEER. Trimming shortened V by 0 bases and J by 5 bases, and 14 bases separated the two germline ends. CDR3 sequence: CASSQEGLGADNEQFF. The CDR3 nucleotides read TGCGCCAGCAGCCAAGAAGGACTCGGGGCTGACAATGAGCAGTTCTTC.

This clone was found once. V is TRBV9 and J is TRBJ2-1; D perhaps matches TRBD2 (5 bases). This CDR3 spans 15 amino acids. Germline values: CDR1 SGDLS, CDR2 YYNGEE. V was clipped by 0 bases and J by 4 bases, with 11 bases between them. The CDR3 bases are TGTGCCAGCAGCGTAGTGGGAGTGGGATACAATGAGCAGTTCTTC. Translating it yields CASSVVGVGYNEQFF.

J is TRBJ2-3 and V is TRBV27, with D maybe TRBD2 (6 bases). Between the trimmed V and J ends, which lost 7 bases and 8 bases, there was a span of 19 bases. Germline V gene data show CDR1 as MNHEY and CDR2 as SMNVEV (reference sequence). The length of the CDR3 is 14 residues. CDR3 in DNA: TGTGCCAGCACCCCGAGGGGCGGGGAGATTACGCAGTATTTT. Translation gives CASTPRGGEITQYF.

This clone was observed a few times. The chain is built from TRBV6-1 and TRBJ2-2; the D is unclear. The CDR3 totals 14 residues. Trimming took off 5 bases at V and 0 bases at J, with 7 bases between the two ends. Germline CDR1 MNHNS, CDR2 SASEGT. The CDR3 region has the DNA TGTGCCAGCAGTATCTACACGAACACCGGGGAGCTGTTTTTT. Its protein is CASSIYTNTGELFF.

The CDR3 DNA is TGCGCCAGCAGCTCTCGTGGGCAGCCTTCGGCAGGGACCTACAATGAGCAGTTCTTC. Amino acid sequence: CASSSRGQPSAGTYNEQFF. The chain carries TRBV5-1 and TRBJ2-1; tentatively, D is TRBD1 (5 bases). The CDR3 extends over 19 amino acids. Germline V gene sequence: CDR1 SGHRS, CDR2 YFSETQ. Between the trimmed V and J ends, which lost 3 bases and 2 bases, there was a span of 24 bases.

This clone occurred once. J is TRBJ2-1 and V is TRBV19; 9 bases are shared with TRBD1. Germline V gene sequence: CDR1 LNHDA, CDR2 SQIVND (reference sequence). V trimming: 10 bases; J trimming: 2 bases; junction bases outside the gene matches: 15. CDR3 length: 17 amino acids. CDR3 sequence (DNA): TGTGCCACCCAAACTTGGTCGGGACAGGGCCCCTACAATGAGCAGTTCTTC. This gives the protein CATQTWSGQGPYNEQFF.

This clone was found once. This chain uses TRBV28 with TRBJ2-2; TRBD2 is a possible D gene (5 bases). Trimming removed 6 bases from V and 6 bases from J, with 14 bases in between. Germline CDR1 MDHEN, CDR2 SYDVKM. The CDR3 totals 14 residues. In DNA, the CDR3 is TGTGCCAGCAGCCCCCCGACTATAGCCGGGGAGCTGTTTTTT. Its protein is CASSPPTIAGELFF.

The chain uses TRBV4-3 and TRBJ2-7, with 11 bases fitting TRBD2. Germline loops: CDR1 LGHNA, CDR2 YSLEER. The CDR3 is 15 amino acids. V shed 0 bases, J shed 3 bases, and the junction held 1 base outside the gene matches. The DNA for the CDR3 is TGCGCCAGCAGCCAAGATACTAGCGGGAGCTACGAGCAGTACTTC. Its protein is CASSQDTSGSYEQYF.

V usage is TRBV28 and J usage is TRBJ2-2; TRBD2 matches at 13 bases. The V gene end was trimmed by 2 bases and the J gene end by 7 bases; junction bases not matched to a gene: 4. The CDR3 extends over 16 amino acids. From germline, CDR1 is MDHEN and CDR2 SYDVKM. The CDR3 is CASSLGTSGTVGELFF. DNA for the CDR3: TGTGCCAGCAGTTTAGGGACTAGCGGGACCGTCGGGGAGCTGTTTTTT.

The chain employs TRBV6-6 and TRBJ2-1; tentatively, D is TRBD2 (6 bases). The CDR3 has 13 residues. V gave up 5 bases and J gave up 10 bases, with 15 bases separating them. Germline CDR1 reads MNHNY; CDR2 reads SVGAGI (reference sequence). The CDR3: CASSDLLAGEQFF. DNA for the CDR3: TGTGCCAGCAGTGACCTTCTCGCGGGAGAGCAGTTCTTC.

This clone was recorded a few times. The rearrangement uses TRBV6-5 and TRBJ1-1; the D is unclear. The CDR3 totals 13 residues. V was pared by 7 bases and J by 0 bases, with 9 bases between. CDR1 is MNHEY, CDR2 SVGAGI, per germline. Written as DNA, the CDR3 is TGTGCCAGCAAGATCAACATGAACACTGAAGCTTTCTTT. Translated: CASKINMNTEAFF.

This chain links TRBV5-8 with TRBJ2-6; 10 positions agree with TRBD1. After removal of 3 bases from V and 2 bases from J, the junction contained 8 bases not matched to a gene. The germline V gene encodes CDR1 SGHTS and CDR2 YDEGEE. The CDR3 extends over 18 amino acids. The CDR3 loop reads CASSWGTGDDAGANVLTF. CDR3 DNA sequence: TGTGCCAGCAGCTGGGGGACAGGGGATGATGCTGGGGCCAACGTCCTGACTTTC. Complete variable domain (other parts from reference TRBV5-8 and TRBJ2-6): EAGVTQSPTHLIKTRGQQATLRCSPISGHTSVYWYQQALGLGLQFLLWYDEGEERNRGNFPPRFSGRQFPNYSSELNVNALELEDSALYLCASSWGTGDDAGANVLTFGAGSRLTVL.

The rearrangement links TRBV15 to TRBJ2-3; D perhaps matches TRBD2 (5 bases). There are 17 residues in the CDR3. Between the trimmed V and J ends, which lost 1 base and 5 bases, there was a span of 19 bases. The V gene's germline CDR1 is LNHNV and CDR2 YYDKDF (reference sequence). CDR3: CATSRGALAGVIDTQYF. The CDR3 DNA follows: TGTGCCACCAGCAGAGGCGCCCTAGCCGGTGTGATAGATACGCAGTATTTT.

The gene calls are TRBV5-1 and TRBJ2-1; 14 bases fit TRBD2. Germline CDR1 reads SGHRS; CDR2 reads YFSETQ. This CDR3 is 18 amino acids long. V lost 4 bases, J lost 4 bases, and 10 bases stayed unmatched. The CDR3: CASSRVPGLAGEYNEQFF. The CDR3 DNA reads TGCGCCAGCAGCCGAGTACCGGGACTAGCGGGAGAGTACAATGAGCAGTTCTTC.

This clone has only a few counts. The V call is TRBV28, the J call TRBJ2-7; D call uncertain. The V end was cut by 7 bases, the J end by 0 bases, with 10 bases between. The CDR3 has 13 amino acids. Germline V gene data show CDR1 as MDHEN and CDR2 as SYDVKM. The CDR3: CASKVPYSYEQYF. The CDR3 DNA reads TGTGCCAGCAAGGTACCGTACTCCTACGAGCAGTACTTC.

V usage is TRBV28 and J usage is TRBJ1-5; D is unresolved. Per germline, CDR1 MDHEN and CDR2 SYDVKM. The CDR3 consists of 12 residues. Trimming stripped 6 bases from V and 6 bases from J, with 9 bases between. CDR3 residues: CASSEKGQPQHF. The CDR3 coding sequence is TGTGCCAGCAGCGAGAAGGGTCAGCCCCAGCATTTT.